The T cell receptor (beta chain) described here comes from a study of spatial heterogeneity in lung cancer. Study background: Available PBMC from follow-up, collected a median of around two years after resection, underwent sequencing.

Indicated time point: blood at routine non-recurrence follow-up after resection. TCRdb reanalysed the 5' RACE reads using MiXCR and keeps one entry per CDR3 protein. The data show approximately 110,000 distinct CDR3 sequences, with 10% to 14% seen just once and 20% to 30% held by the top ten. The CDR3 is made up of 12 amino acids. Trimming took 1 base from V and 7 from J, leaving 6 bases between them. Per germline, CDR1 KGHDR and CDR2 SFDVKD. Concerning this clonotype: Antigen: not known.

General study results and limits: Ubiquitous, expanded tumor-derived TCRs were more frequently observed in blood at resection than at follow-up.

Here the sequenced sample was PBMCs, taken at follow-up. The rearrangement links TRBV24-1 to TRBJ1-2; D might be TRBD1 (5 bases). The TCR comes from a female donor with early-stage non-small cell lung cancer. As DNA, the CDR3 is TGTGCCACCAGTGATTTTCAGGGTGGCTACACCTTC. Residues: CATSDFQGGYTF.